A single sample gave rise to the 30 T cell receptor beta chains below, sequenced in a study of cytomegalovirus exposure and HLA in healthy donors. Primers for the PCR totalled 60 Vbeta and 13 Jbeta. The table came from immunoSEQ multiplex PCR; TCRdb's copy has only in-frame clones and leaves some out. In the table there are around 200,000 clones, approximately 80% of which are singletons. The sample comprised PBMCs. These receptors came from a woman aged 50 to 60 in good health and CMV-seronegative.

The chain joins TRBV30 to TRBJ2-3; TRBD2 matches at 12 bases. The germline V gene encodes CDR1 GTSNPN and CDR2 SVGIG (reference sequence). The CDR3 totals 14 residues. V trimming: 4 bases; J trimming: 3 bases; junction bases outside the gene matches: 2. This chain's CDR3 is CAWTGLAGTDTQYF. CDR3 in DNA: TGTGCCTGGACCGGACTAGCGGGGACAGATACGCAGTATTTT.

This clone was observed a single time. DNA of the CDR3: TGCAGCGTTGGAGCTCCGGGAAAACTGTTTTTT. As protein: CSVGAPGKLFF. The chain links TRBV29-1 to TRBJ1-4; no clear D. Germline V gene sequence: CDR1 SQVTM, CDR2 ANQGSEA. V lost 4 bases and J lost 10, with 10 bases in between. CDR3 size: 11 residues.

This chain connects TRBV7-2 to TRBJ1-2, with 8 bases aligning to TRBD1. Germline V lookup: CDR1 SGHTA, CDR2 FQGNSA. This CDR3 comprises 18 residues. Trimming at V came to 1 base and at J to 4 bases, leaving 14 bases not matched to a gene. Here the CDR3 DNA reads TGTGCCAGCAGCTTAGGTCCGAAGGGCAGGGGGCGGAGCTATGGCTACACCTTC. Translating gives CASSLGPKGRGRSYGYTF.

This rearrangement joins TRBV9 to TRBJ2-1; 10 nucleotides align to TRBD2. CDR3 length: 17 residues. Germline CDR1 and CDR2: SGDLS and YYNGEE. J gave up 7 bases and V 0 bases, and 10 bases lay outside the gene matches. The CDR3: CASSVAQAGGPGNEQFF. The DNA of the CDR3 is TGTGCCAGCAGCGTAGCTCAAGCGGGGGGGCCCGGGAATGAGCAGTTCTTC.

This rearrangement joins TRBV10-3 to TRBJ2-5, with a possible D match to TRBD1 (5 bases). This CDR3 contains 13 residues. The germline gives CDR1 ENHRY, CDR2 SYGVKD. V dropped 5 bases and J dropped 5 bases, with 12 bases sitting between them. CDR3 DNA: TGTGCCATCAGTCCGGACATTGGCGAGACCCAGTACTTC. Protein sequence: CAISPDIGETQYF.

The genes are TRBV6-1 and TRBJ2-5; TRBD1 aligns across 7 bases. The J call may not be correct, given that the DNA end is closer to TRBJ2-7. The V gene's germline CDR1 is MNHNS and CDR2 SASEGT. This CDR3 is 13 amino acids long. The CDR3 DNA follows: TGTGCCAGCAACCTAGGGGGCGGGCGCGAGCAGTACTTC. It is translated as CASNLGGGREQYF.

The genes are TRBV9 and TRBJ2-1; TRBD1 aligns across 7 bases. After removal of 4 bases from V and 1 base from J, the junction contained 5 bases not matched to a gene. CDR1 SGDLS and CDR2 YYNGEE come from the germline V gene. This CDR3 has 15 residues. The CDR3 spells CASSPRDSSYNEQFF. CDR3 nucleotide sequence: TGTGCCAGCAGCCCCAGGGACAGTTCCTACAATGAGCAGTTCTTC.

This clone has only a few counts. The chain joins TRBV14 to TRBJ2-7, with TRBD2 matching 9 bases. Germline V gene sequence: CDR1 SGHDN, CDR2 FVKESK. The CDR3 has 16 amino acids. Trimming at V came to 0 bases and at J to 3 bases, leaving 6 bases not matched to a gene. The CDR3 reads CASSQETTSGNYEQYF. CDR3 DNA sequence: TGTGCCAGCAGCCAAGAAACGACTAGCGGAAACTACGAGCAGTACTTC. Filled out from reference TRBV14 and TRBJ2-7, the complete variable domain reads EAGVTQFPSHSVIEKGQTVTLRCDPISGHDNLYWYRRVMGKEIKFLLHFVKESKQDESGMPNNRFLAERTGGTYSTLKVQPAELEDSGVYFCASSQETTSGNYEQYFGPGTRLTVT.

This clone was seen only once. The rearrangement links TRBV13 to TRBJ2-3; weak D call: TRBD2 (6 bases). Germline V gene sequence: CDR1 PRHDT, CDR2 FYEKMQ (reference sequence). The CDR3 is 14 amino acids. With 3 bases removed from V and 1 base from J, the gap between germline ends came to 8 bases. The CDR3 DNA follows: TGTGCCAGCAGCTTCCCGGGGGGCACAGATACGCAGTATTTT. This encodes CASSFPGGTDTQYF.

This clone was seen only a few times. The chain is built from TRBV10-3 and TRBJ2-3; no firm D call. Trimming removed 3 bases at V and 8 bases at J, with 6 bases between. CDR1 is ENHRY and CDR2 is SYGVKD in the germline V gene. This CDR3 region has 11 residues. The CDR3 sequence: CAISDGITQYF. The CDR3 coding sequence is TGTGCCATCAGTGATGGCATTACGCAGTATTTT.

The CDR3 is CASRTSREETQYF. The CDR3 DNA sequence: TGTGCCAGTAGGACTAGCAGGGAAGAGACCCAGTACTTC. The chain has TRBV25-1 and TRBJ2-5; 8 bases align to TRBD2. Trimming removed 9 bases from V and 3 bases from J; junction bases left unmatched: 6. Germline V lookup: CDR1 MGHDK, CDR2 SYGVNS. The CDR3 totals 13 residues.

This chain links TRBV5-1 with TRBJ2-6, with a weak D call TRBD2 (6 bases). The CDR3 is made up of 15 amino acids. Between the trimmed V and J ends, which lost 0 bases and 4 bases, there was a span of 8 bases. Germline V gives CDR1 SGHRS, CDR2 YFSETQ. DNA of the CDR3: TGCGCCAGCAGCTTGGCGGCGGGGGGGGCCAACGTCCTGACTTTC. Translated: CASSLAAGGANVLTF.

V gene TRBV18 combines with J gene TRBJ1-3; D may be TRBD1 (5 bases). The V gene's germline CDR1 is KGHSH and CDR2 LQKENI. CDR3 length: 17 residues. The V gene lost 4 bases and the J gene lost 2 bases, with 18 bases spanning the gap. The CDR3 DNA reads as TGTGCCAGCTCACTACCACCGCCAGGGCTCGCTGGAAACACCATATATTTT. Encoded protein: CASSLPPPGLAGNTIYF.

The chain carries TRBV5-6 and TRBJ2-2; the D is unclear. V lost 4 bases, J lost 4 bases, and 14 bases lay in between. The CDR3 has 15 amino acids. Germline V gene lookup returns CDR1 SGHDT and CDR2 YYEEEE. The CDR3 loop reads CASSPSGRFTGELFF. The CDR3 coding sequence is TGTGCCAGCAGCCCGTCTGGGCGATTCACCGGGGAGCTGTTTTTT.

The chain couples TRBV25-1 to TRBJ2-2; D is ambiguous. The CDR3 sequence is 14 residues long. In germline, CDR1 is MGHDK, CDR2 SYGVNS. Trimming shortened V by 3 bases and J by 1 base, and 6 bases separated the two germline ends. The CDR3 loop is CASSDLRNTGELFF. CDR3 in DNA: TGTGCCAGCAGTGATCTCAGGAACACCGGGGAGCTGTTTTTT.

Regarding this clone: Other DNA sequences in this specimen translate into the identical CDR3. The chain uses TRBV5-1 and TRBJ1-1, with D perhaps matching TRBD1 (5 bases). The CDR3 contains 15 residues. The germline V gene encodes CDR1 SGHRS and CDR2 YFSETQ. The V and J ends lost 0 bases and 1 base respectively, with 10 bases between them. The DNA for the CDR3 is TGCGCCAGCAGCTTGGTAGGGCAGGGGAACACTGAAGCTTTCTTT. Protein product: CASSLVGQGNTEAFF. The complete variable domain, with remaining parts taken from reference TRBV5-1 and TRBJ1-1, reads KAGVTQTPRYLIKTRGQQVTLSCSPISGHRSVSWYQQTPGQGLQFLFEYFSETQRNKGNFPGRFSGRQFSNSRSEMNVSTLELGDSALYLCASSLVGQGNTEAFFGQGTRLTVV.

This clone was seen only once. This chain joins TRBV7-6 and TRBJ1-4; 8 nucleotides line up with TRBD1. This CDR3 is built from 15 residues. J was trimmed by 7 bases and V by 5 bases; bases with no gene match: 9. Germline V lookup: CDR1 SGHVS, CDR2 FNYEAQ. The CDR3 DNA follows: TGTGCCAGCAGCACACGGACAGGGAGTGGTGAAAAACTGTTTTTT. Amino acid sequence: CASSTRTGSGEKLFF.

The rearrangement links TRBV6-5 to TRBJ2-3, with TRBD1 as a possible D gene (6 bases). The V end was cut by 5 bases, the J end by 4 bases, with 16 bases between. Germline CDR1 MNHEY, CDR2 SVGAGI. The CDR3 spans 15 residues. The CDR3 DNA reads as TGTGCCAGCAGTACCCCGAGGGGGAAGGCAGATACGCAGTATTTT. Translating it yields CASSTPRGKADTQYF.

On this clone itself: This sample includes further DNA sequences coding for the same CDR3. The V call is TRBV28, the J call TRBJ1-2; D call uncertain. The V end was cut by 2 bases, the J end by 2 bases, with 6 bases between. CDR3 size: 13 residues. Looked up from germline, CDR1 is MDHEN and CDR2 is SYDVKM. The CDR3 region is CASSLGQNYGYTF. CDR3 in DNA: TGTGCCAGCAGTTTAGGGCAGAACTATGGCTACACCTTC.

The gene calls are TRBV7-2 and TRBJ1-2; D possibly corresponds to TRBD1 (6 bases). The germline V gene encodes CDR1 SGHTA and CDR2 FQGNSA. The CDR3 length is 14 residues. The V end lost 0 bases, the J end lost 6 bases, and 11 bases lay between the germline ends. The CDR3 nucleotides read TGTGCCAGCAGCTTAGCCTTACAGGGAGATGGCTACACCTTC. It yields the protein CASSLALQGDGYTF.

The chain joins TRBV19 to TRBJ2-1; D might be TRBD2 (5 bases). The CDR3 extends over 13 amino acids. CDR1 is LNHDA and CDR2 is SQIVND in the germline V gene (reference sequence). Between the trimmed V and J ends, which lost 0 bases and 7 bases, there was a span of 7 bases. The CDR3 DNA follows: TGTGCCAGTAGTATAGATAGAGGGAATGAGCAGTTCTTC. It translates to CASSIDRGNEQFF.

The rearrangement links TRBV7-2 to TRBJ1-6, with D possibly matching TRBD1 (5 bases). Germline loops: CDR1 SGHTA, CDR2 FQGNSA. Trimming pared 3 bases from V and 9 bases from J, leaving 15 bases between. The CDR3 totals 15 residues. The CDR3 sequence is CASSLVGVGGSPLHF. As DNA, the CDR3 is TGTGCCAGCAGCTTGGTCGGCGTCGGGGGTTCACCCCTCCACTTT. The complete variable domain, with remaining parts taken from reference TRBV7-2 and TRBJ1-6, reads GAGVSQSPSNKVTEKGKDVELRCDPISGHTALYWYRQSLGQGLEFLIYFQGNSAPDKSGLPSDRFSAERTGGSVSTLTIQRTQQEDSAVYLCASSLVGVGGSPLHFGNGTRLTVT.

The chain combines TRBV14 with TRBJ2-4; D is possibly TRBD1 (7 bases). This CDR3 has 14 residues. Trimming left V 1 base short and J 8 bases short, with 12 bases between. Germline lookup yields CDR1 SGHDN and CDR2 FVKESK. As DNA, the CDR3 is TGTGCCAGCAGCCAAGGGGCCAGGGGGGACATTCAGTACTTC. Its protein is CASSQGARGDIQYF. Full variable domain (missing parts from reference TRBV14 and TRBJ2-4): EAGVTQFPSHSVIEKGQTVTLRCDPISGHDNLYWYRRVMGKEIKFLLHFVKESKQDESGMPNNRFLAERTGGTYSTLKVQPAELEDSGVYFCASSQGARGDIQYFGAGTRLSVL.

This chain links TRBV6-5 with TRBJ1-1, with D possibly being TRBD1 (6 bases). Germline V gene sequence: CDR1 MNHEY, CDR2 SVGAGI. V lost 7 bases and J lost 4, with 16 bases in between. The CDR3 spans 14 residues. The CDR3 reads CASINGGGGTEAFF. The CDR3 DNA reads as TGTGCCAGCATTAACGGGGGGGGCGGCACTGAAGCTTTCTTT.

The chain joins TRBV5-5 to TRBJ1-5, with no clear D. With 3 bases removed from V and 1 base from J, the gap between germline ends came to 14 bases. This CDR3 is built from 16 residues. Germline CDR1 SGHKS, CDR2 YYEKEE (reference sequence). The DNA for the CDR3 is TGTGCCAGCAGCTCCGGGGTATCTTTAAGCAATCAGCCCCAGCATTTT. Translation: CASSSGVSLSNQPQHF.

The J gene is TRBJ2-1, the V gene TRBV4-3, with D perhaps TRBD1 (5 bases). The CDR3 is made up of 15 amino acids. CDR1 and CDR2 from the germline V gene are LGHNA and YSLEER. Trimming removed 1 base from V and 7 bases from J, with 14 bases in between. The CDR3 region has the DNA TGCGCCAGCAGCCAAGTTCAGGGCTTACGGAATGAGCAGTTCTTC. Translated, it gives CASSQVQGLRNEQFF.

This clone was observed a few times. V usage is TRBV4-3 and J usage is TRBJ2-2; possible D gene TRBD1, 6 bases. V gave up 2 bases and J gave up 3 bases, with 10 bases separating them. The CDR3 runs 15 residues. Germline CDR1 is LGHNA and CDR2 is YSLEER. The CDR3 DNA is TGCGCCAGCAGCCAAACCGGACAGTACACCGGGGAGCTGTTTTTT. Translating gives CASSQTGQYTGELFF.

CDR3 sequence (DNA): TGTGCCAGCAGCCGGACTAGCGGGGGAAACACAGATACGCAGTATTTT. It encodes CASSRTSGGNTDTQYF. This sequence joins TRBV7-2 and TRBJ2-3, with 13 bases that match TRBD2. The CDR3 extends over 16 amino acids. Losses at the gene ends were 5 bases for V and 2 bases for J; bases not matched to a gene: 4. Per the germline V gene, CDR1 is SGHTA and CDR2 is FQGNSA.

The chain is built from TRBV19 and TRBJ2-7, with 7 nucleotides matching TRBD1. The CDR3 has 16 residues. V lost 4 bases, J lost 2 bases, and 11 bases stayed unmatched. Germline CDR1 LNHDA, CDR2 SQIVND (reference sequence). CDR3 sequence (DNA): TGTGCCAGTAGTAGCCTACCGGGACAGCGACCCTACGAGCAGTACTTC. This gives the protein CASSSLPGQRPYEQYF.

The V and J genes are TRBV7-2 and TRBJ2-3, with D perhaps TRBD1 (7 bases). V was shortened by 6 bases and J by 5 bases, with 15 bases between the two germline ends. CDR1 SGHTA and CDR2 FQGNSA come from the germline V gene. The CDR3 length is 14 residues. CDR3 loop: CASRARQGGDTQYF. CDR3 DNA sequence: TGTGCCAGCAGAGCCAGACAGGGAGGAGATACGCAGTATTTT.